Listed below are T cell receptor beta chains from one sample, sequenced in a study of long-term antiretroviral therapy in people with HIV. Only in-frame clones appear in the TCRdb table, and some are missing; sequencing was by immunoSEQ multiplex PCR. Of more than 20,000 clones listed, about 80% are singletons. Sequencing used unsorted PBMCs, obtained 0.5 years after starting antiretroviral therapy. The receptors come from a young man with HIV. CDR3s include the opening cysteine and the closing phenylalanine or tryptophan. The D gene is left open where the match is weak. Some rows mark clone size as missing; the rest say once, few, many or name a class of expanded clone.

CDR3aa	CDR3nt	j_gene	len	v_gene	d_gene	abundance
CASSPQNYGYTF	TGTGCCAGCAGTCCACAAAACTATGGCTACACCTTC	TRBJ1-2	12	TRBV6-5	NA	few
CASSDSTSGSNEQFF	TGTGCCAGCAGTGACTCGACTAGCGGGAGCAATGAGCAGTTCTTC	TRBJ2-1	15	TRBV6-4	TRBD2	few
CASSEGQRRNF	TGTGCCAGCAGTGAAGGTCAAAGAAGAAACTTC	TRBJ2-7	11	TRBV6-1	NA	NA
CATSTQGGLADTQYF	TGTGCCACCAGCACCCAAGGGGGGCTAGCGGATACGCAGTATTTT	TRBJ2-3	15	TRBV15	NA	few
CASSLDRGLYTDTQYF	TGTGCCAGCAGCTTGGACAGGGGGCTTTACACGGATACGCAGTATTTT	TRBJ2-3	16	TRBV5-6	TRBD1	NA
CASSPEGGWQYF	TGTGCCAGTTCCCCGGAGGGAGGTTGGCAGTATTTT	TRBJ2-3	12	TRBV19	NA	NA
CASSYQETYEQYF	TGTGCCAGCAGTTATCAGGAGACCTACGAGCAGTACTTC	TRBJ2-7	13	TRBV6-5	NA	few
CASSEVWGETQYF	TGTGCCAGCAGTGAAGTGTGGGGAGAGACCCAGTACTTC	TRBJ2-5	13	TRBV6-1	NA	once
CASSLALQFHSGNTIYF	TGTGCCAGCAGCTTAGCCCTACAGTTCCACTCTGGAAACACCATATATTTT	TRBJ1-3	17	TRBV7-9	NA	NA
CASSYSSGGQKYF	TGTGCCAGCAGTTACTCTAGCGGGGGACAAAAGTACTTC	TRBJ2-5	13	TRBV6-5	TRBD2	NA
CASSLGQGYRSPLHF	TGTGCCAGCAGTTTGGGGCAGGGGTATCGATCACCCCTCCACTTT	TRBJ1-6	15	TRBV28	NA	NA
CASTGTSAIEQFF	TGTGCCAGCACCGGGACTAGCGCGATTGAGCAGTTCTTC	TRBJ2-1	13	TRBV10-3	TRBD2	once
CASSPRQGQRIGELFF	TGTGCCAGCAGCCCGAGACAGGGTCAACGGATCGGGGAGCTGTTTTTT	TRBJ2-2	16	TRBV28	TRBD1	few
CASSLGKFWGQGRWDEQFF	TGTGCCAGCAGCTTAGGGAAATTTTGGGGACAGGGTAGATGGGATGAGCAGTTCTTC	TRBJ2-1	19	TRBV7-9	TRBD1	NA
CASSEGTRIDNEQFF	TGTGCCAGCAGTGAAGGGACCCGAATCGACAATGAGCAGTTCTTC	TRBJ2-1	15	TRBV2	NA	NA
CASSPGGSYEQYF	TGTGCCAGCAGTCCGGGAGGAAGCTACGAGCAGTACTTC	TRBJ2-7	13	TRBV6-6	TRBD2	NA